This record covers a single TCR beta chain. Its cognate antigen is unknown. The sample is drawn from a study of a mutant IDH1 vaccine in newly diagnosed glioma. Study context: Vaccines began 4-6 weeks after radiotherapy alone, or with temozolomide cycles. Previous treatment comprised radiotherapy, temozolomide, or both, mostly both. Study-level results: It was about 95% of patients that developed vaccine-induced immune responses.

Noted time point: week 35, safety follow-up. The investigators gave 300 ug of mutant IDH1 20-mer peptide in each vaccine dose, together with topical imiquimod. Repertoires were generated with immunoSEQ multiplex PCR, while TCRdb's copy carries only in-frame clones and drops some. The sample includes around 41,000 clones, roughly nine tenths seen only once; the top ten take about 1.5%. Unmatched junction bases numbered 11, after V lost 4 bases and J lost 4 bases. There are 16 residues in the CDR3. Germline values: CDR1 SGHNT, CDR2 YYREEE (reference sequence). This chain joins TRBV5-4 and TRBJ2-5, with 9 bases that match TRBD2. This TCR came from a man aged 40-50 years with glioma. The material sequenced was PBMCs, taken from a glioma patient whose treatment included an IDH1 peptide vaccine. CDR3 in DNA: TGTGCCAGCAGCCTCGATCTTAGCGGGGGAAGAGAGACCCAGTACTTC. Translating it yields CASSLDLSGGRETQYF.